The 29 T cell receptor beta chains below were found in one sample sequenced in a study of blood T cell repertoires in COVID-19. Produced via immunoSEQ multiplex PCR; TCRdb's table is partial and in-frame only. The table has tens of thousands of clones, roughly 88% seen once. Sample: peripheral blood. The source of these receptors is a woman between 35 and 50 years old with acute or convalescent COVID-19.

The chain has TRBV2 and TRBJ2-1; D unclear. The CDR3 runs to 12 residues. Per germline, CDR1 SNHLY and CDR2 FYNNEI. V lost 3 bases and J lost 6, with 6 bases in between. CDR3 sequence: CASSDDFNEQFF. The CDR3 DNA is TGTGCCAGCAGTGACGACTTCAATGAGCAGTTCTTC.

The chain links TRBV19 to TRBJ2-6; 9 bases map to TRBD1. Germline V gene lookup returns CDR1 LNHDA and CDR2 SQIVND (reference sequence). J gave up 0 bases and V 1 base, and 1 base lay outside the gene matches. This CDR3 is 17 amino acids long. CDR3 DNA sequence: TGTGCCAGTAGTATAGGGACAGGGGACTCTGGGGCCAACGTCCTGACTTTC. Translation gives CASSIGTGDSGANVLTF.

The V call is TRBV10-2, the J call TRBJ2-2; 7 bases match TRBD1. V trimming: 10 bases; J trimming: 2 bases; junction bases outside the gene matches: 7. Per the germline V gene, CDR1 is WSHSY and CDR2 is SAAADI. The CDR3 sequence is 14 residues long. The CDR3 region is CATHKGANTGELFF. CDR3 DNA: TGCGCCACCCACAAGGGGGCAAACACCGGGGAGCTGTTTTTT.

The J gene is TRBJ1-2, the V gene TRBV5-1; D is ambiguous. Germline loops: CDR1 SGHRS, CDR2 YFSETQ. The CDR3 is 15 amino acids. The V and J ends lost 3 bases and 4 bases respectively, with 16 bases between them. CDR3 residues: CASSSSGVASYGYTF. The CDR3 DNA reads TGCGCCAGCAGCTCCTCCGGGGTTGCCAGCTATGGCTACACCTTC.

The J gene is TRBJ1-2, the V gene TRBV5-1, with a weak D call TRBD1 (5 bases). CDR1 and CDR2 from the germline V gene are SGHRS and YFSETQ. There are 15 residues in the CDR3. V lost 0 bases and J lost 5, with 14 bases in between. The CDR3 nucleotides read TGCGCCAGCAGCTTGGAGTGGGGCTTATCATATGGCTACACCTTC. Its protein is CASSLEWGLSYGYTF.

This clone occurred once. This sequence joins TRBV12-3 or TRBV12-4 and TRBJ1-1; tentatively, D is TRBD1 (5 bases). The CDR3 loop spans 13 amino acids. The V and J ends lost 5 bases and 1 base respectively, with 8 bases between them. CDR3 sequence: CASSGHWNTEAFF. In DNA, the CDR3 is TGTGCCAGCAGTGGACACTGGAACACTGAAGCTTTCTTT.

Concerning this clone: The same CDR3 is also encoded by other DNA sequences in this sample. CDR3 coding DNA: TGCGCCAGCAGCTCAATTGAGGCGGGAAACTACGAGCAGTACTTC. Its protein product is CASSSIEAGNYEQYF. The rearrangement links TRBV5-1 to TRBJ2-7, with D possibly matching TRBD2 (6 bases). Per the germline V gene, CDR1 is SGHRS and CDR2 is YFSETQ. V was shortened by 3 bases and J by 3 bases, with 16 bases between the two germline ends. The CDR3 extends over 15 amino acids.

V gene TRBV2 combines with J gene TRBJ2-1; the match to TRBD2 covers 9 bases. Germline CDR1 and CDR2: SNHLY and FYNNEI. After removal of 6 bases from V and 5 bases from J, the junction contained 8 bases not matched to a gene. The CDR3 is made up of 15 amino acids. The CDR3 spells CASSPGGLANNEQFF. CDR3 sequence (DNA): TGTGCCAGCAGCCCCGGTGGACTAGCGAACAATGAGCAGTTCTTC. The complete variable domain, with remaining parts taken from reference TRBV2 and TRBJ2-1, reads EPEVTQTPSHQVTQMGQEVILRCVPISNHLYFYWYRQILGQKVEFLVSFYNNEISEKSEIFDDQFSVERPDGSNFTLKIRSTKLEDSAMYFCASSPGGLANNEQFFGPGTRLTVL.

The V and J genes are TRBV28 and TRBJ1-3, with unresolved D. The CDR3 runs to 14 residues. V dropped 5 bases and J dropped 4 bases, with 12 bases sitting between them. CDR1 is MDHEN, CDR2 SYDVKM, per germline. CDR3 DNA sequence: TGTGCCAGCAGTCCGGTAGGGAGGGGAAACACCATATATTTT. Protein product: CASSPVGRGNTIYF.

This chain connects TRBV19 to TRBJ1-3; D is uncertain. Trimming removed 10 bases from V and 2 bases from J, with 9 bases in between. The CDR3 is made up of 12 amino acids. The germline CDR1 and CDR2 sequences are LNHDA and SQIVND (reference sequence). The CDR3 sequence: CATESPGNTIYF. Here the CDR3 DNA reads TGTGCCACTGAGAGCCCTGGAAACACCATATATTTT.

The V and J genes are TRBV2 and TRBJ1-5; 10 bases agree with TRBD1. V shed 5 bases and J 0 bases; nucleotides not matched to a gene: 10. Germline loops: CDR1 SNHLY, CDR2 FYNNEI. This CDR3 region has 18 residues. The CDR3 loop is CASSRQGAAAYSNQPQHF. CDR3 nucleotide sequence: TGTGCCAGCAGTCGACAGGGGGCGGCTGCTTATAGCAATCAGCCCCAGCATTTT.

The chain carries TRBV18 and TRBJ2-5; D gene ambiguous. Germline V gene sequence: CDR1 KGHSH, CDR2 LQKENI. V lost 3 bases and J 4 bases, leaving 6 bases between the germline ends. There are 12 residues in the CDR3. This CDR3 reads CASSPLRETQYF. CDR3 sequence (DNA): TGTGCCAGCTCACCCCTAAGAGAGACCCAGTACTTC. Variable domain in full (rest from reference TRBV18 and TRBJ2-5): NAGVMQNPRHLVRRRGQEARLRCSPMKGHSHVYWYRQLPEEGLKFMVYLQKENIIDESGMPKERFSAEFPKEGPSILRIQQVVRGDSAAYFCASSPLRETQYFGPGTRLLVL.

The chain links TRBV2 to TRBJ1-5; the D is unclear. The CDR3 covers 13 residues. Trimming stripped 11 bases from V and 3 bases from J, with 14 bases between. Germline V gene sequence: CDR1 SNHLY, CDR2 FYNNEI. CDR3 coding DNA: TGTGCCCGAGCCGCGGAACACAATCAGCCCCAGCATTTT. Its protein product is CARAAEHNQPQHF.

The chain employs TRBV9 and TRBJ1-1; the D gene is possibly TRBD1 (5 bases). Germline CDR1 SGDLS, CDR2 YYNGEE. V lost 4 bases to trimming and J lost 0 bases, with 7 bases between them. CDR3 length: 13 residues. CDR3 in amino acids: CASSSTVNTEAFF. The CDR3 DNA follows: TGTGCCAGCAGCTCGACAGTGAACACTGAAGCTTTCTTT.

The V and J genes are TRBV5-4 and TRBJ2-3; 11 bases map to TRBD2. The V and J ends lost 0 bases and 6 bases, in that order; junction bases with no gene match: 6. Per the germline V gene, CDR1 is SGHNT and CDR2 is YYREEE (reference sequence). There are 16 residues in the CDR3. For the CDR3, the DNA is TGTGCCAGCAGCTTGGAGGTAGCGGGGGGGAGGGATACGCAGTATTTT. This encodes CASSLEVAGGRDTQYF.

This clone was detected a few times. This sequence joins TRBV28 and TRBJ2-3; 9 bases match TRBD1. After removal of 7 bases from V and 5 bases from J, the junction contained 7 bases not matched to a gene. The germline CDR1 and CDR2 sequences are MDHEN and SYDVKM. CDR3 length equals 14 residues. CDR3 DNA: TGTGCCAGCACATACAGGGGGCTAGGAGATACGCAGTATTTT. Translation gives CASTYRGLGDTQYF.

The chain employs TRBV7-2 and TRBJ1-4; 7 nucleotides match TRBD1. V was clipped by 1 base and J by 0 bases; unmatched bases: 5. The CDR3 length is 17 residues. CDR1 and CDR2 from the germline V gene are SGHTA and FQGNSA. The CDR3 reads CASSLVGQGATNEKLFF. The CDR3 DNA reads TGTGCCAGCAGCTTAGTGGGGCAGGGGGCAACTAATGAAAAACTGTTTTTT.

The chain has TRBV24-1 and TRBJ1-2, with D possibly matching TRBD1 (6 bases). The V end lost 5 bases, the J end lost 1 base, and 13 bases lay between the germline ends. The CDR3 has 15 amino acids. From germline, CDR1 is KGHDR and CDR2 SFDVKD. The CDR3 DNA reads TGTGCCACCAGTGCTGGTGCAGGGGATAACTATGGCTACACCTTC. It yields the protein CATSAGAGDNYGYTF.

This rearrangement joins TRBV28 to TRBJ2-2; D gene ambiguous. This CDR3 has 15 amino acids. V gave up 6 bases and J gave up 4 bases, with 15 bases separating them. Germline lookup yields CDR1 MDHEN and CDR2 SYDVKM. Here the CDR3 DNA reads TGTGCCAGCAGCTTCTCTACTCGTAGCACCGGGGAGCTGTTTTTT. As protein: CASSFSTRSTGELFF. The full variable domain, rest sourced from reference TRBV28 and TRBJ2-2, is DVKVTQSSRYLVKRTGEKVFLECVQDMDHENMFWYRQDPGLGLRLIYFSYDVKMKEKGDIPEGYSVSREKKERFSLILESASTNQTSMYLCASSFSTRSTGELFFGEGSRLTVL.

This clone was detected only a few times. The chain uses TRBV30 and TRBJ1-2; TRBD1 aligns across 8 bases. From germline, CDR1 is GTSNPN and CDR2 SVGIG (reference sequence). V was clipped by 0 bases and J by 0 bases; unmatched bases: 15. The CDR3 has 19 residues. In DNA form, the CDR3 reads TGTGCCTGGAGTGTATCGGCCCTGGGACAGGCGAAAGCTAACTATGGCTACACCTTC. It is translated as CAWSVSALGQAKANYGYTF. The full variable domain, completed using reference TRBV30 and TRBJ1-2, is SQTIHQWPATLVQPVGSPLSLECTVEGTSNPNLYWYRQAAGRGLQLLFYSVGIGQISSEVPQNLSASRPQDRQFILSSKKLLLSDSGFYLCAWSVSALGQAKANYGYTFGSGTRLTVV.

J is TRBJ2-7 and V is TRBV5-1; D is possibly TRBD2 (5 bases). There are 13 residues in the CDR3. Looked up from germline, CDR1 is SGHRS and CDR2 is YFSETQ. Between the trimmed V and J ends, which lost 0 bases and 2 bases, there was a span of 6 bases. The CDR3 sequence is CASSLERAYEQYF. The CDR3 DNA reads TGCGCCAGCAGCTTGGAGAGGGCCTACGAGCAGTACTTC.

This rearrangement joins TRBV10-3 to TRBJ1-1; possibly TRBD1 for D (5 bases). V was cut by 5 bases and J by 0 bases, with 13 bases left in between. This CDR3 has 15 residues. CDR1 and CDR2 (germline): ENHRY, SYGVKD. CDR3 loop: CAISTPQAMNTEAFF. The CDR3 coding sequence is TGTGCCATCAGTACCCCACAGGCGATGAACACTGAAGCTTTCTTT.

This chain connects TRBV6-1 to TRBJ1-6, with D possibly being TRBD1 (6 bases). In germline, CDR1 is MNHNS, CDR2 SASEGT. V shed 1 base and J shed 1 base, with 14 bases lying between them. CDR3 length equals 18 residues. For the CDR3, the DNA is TGTGCCAGCAGTGAAGGGGGGCGGGAGGCGTCCTATAATTCACCCCTCCACTTT. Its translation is CASSEGGREASYNSPLHF.

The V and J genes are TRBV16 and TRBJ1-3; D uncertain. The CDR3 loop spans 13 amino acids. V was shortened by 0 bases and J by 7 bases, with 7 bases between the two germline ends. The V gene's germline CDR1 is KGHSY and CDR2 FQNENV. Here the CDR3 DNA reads TGTGCCAGCAGCCAATCGTGGCGGAACACCATATATTTT. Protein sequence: CASSQSWRNTIYF.

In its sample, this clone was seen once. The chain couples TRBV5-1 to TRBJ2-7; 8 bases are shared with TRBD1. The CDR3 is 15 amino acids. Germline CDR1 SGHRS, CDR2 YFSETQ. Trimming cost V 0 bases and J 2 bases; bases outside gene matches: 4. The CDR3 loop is CASSLDGTGPYEQYF. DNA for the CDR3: TGCGCCAGCAGCTTGGACGGGACAGGCCCCTACGAGCAGTACTTC.

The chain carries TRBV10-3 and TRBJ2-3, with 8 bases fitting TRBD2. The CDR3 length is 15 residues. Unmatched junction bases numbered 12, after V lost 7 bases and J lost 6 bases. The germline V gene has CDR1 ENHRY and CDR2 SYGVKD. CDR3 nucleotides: TGTGCCATCAAAGACGGAGCGGGAGTGGCGGATACGCAGTATTTT. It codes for CAIKDGAGVADTQYF.

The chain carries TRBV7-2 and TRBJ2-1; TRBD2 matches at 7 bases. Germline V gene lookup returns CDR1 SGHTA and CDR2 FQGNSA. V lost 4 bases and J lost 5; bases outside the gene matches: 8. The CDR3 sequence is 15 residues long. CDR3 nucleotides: TGTGCCAGCAGCTACCAGGCAGCGGGGCACAATGAGCAGTTCTTC. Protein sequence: CASSYQAAGHNEQFF.

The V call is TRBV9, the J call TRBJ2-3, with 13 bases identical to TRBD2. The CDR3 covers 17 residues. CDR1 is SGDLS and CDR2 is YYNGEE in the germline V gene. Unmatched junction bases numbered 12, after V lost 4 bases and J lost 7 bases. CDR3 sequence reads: CASSTGLAGASMNTQYF. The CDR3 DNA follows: TGTGCCAGCAGCACTGGACTAGCGGGGGCCAGCATGAATACGCAGTATTTT.

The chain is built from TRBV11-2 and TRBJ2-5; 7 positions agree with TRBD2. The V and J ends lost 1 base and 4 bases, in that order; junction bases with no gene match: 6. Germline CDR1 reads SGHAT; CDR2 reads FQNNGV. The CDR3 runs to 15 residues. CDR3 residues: CASSLGAGVRETQYF. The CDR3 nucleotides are TGTGCCAGCAGCTTAGGGGCGGGAGTACGAGAGACCCAGTACTTC.